This TCR beta chain was captured in a study of CD8 T cells in ankylosing spondylitis. A remark on this clonotype: Its specificity is unknown.

Broader study findings: As reported, disease-linked clones showed significant enrichment in matched ankylosing spondylitis synovial fluid.

The germline V gene has CDR1 MNHNS and CDR2 SASEGT. V was shortened by 5 bases and J by 3 bases, with 14 bases between the two germline ends. The CDR3 loop spans 15 amino acids. Each CDR3 protein gets one entry after TCRdb re-called the 5' RACE reads with MiXCR. The data hold just over 350,000 distinct CDR3 sequences, with approximately 22% observed a single time. The sample taken for sequencing was blood, either unsorted or a sorted T cell fraction (not recorded which). This chain uses TRBV6-1 with TRBJ2-1; no reliable D call. This TCR was recovered from a male donor with ankylosing spondylitis or in good health (not recorded which). CDR3 amino acids: CASSHTPSGYNEQFF. The DNA of the CDR3 is TGTGCCAGCAGTCATACACCATCGGGCTACAATGAGCAGTTCTTC.